The 27 T cell receptor beta chains reported below all come from one sample, sequenced in a study of blood T cell repertoires in COVID-19 (dated by TCRdb to 2020 to 2021). Library preparation employed the immunoSEQ multiplex PCR assay. TCRdb took over this immuneACCESS table, retaining in-frame rearrangements with V and J assigned. Such tables are incomplete; in checked studies, under half of the missing clones stem from an unresolved V gene, and the remainder is unexplained. This sample has under 450,000 clones in its table, and around 91% of those were observed once. The ten largest account for under 2% of the sample. The sample was peripheral blood. All receptors derive from a woman aged 40 to 50 with COVID-19, enrolled during active disease.

This clone has a handful of counts. The chain employs TRBV4-3 and TRBJ2-6; weak D call: TRBD2 (6 bases). From germline, CDR1 is LGHNA and CDR2 YSLEER. The CDR3 sequence is 16 residues long. Trimming shortened V by 0 bases and J by 4 bases, and 10 bases separated the two germline ends. The CDR3 loop is CASSQEGGTGANVLTF. CDR3 in DNA: TGCGCCAGCAGCCAAGAAGGAGGGACCGGGGCCAACGTCCTGACTTTC.

The chain combines TRBV28 with TRBJ1-5; D ambiguous. Germline assignment: CDR1 MDHEN and CDR2 SYDVKM. V lost 4 bases, J lost 7 bases, and 11 bases lay in between. The CDR3 has 13 residues. Here the CDR3 reads CASSSPLRQPQHF. As DNA, the CDR3 is TGTGCCAGCAGTTCCCCCCTGAGGCAGCCCCAGCATTTT. The full variable domain, in which reference TRBV28 and TRBJ1-5 provide the parts outside the CDR3, is DVKVTQSSRYLVKRTGEKVFLECVQDMDHENMFWYRQDPGLGLRLIYFSYDVKMKEKGDIPEGYSVSREKKERFSLILESASTNQTSMYLCASSSPLRQPQHFGDGTRLSIL.

The rearrangement uses TRBV6-2 or TRBV6-3 and TRBJ2-7; no definite D call. This CDR3 is 12 amino acids long. Trimming pared 2 bases from V and 7 bases from J, leaving 9 bases between. Looked up from germline, CDR1 is MNHEY and CDR2 is SVGEGT. CDR3 sequence reads: CASSYSIEEQYF. The CDR3 nucleotides are TGTGCCAGCAGTTACAGCATTGAGGAGCAGTACTTC.

This clone was seen a single time. V is TRBV4-2 and J is TRBJ1-2, with unresolved D. Germline CDR1 and CDR2: LGHNA and YNFKEQ. Trimming removed 0 bases at V and 1 base at J, with 15 bases between. The CDR3 runs to 17 residues. The CDR3 bases are TGTGCCAGCAGCCAAGATACTACGTGGAGGGATAACTATGGCTACACCTTC. Amino acids: CASSQDTTWRDNYGYTF.

The rearrangement links TRBV14 to TRBJ2-7; the D gene is possibly TRBD2 (5 bases). Per the germline V gene, CDR1 is SGHDN and CDR2 is FVKESK. Deletions cut 1 base from V and 5 bases from J, with 9 bases between. This CDR3 region has 13 residues. The CDR3 sequence: CASSQVTGNEQYF. Written as DNA, the CDR3 is TGTGCCAGCAGCCAAGTGACGGGAAACGAGCAGTACTTC.

This chain connects TRBV27 to TRBJ1-6; D perhaps matches TRBD1 (5 bases). V lost 7 bases and J lost 10, with 17 bases in between. The CDR3 covers 14 residues. CDR1 and CDR2 (germline): MNHEY, SMNVEV (reference sequence). The DNA of the CDR3 is TGTGCCAGCAAGATAACGGCCGGGGGGTCACCCCTCCACTTT. This gives the protein CASKITAGGSPLHF.

The chain combines TRBV4-3 with TRBJ1-1, with TRBD1 matching 8 bases. Losses at the gene ends were 1 base for V and 11 bases for J; bases not matched to a gene: 6. Germline assignment: CDR1 LGHNA and CDR2 YSLEER. This CDR3 spans 13 amino acids. As DNA, the CDR3 is TGCGCCAGCAGCCAAGTCATGACAGGGGAGGCTTTCTTT. Translating it yields CASSQVMTGEAFF.

This chain links TRBV2 with TRBJ1-1, with D possibly being TRBD1 (5 bases). The CDR3 has 16 residues. Looked up from germline, CDR1 is SNHLY and CDR2 is FYNNEI. Trimming shortened V by 2 bases and J by 5 bases, and 18 bases separated the two germline ends. CDR3 residues: CASSEKDWGSGTEAFF. The CDR3 nucleotides read TGTGCCAGCAGTGAAAAGGACTGGGGGAGCGGGACTGAAGCTTTCTTT.

The chain has TRBV12-3 or TRBV12-4 and TRBJ1-3, with TRBD1 matching 8 bases. The CDR3 is made up of 13 amino acids. The J segment lost 7 bases and the V segment lost 5 bases, leaving 4 bases of the junction unmatched. Here the CDR3 reads CASSATGGNTIYF. Written as DNA, the CDR3 is TGTGCCAGCAGTGCAACAGGGGGGAACACCATATATTTT.

This clone was recorded a few times. The CDR3 DNA follows: TGTGCCAGCAGTTCCAGGGTTCTTGCCGAGCAGTACTTC. Residues: CASSSRVLAEQYF. This chain joins TRBV28 and TRBJ2-7; possibly TRBD1 for D (5 bases). Germline CDR1 MDHEN, CDR2 SYDVKM. The CDR3 runs to 13 residues. V lost 4 bases, J lost 6 bases, and 13 bases lay in between.

The table lists this clone with a count of one. The chain couples TRBV4-3 to TRBJ1-2; 7 positions agree with TRBD1. This CDR3 is built from 16 residues. The J segment lost 3 bases and the V segment lost 1 base, leaving 8 bases of the junction unmatched. Germline V gene sequence: CDR1 LGHNA, CDR2 YSLEER. The CDR3 DNA reads TGCGCCAGCAGCCAAGCCGGTACAGGGGTAGACTATGGCTACACCTTC. This gives the protein CASSQAGTGVDYGYTF.

CDR3 amino acids: CASSFDTSDYGYTF. As DNA, the CDR3 is TGTGCCAGCAGCTTTGACACCTCCGACTATGGCTACACCTTC. The chain has TRBV7-2 and TRBJ1-2; D is unresolved. Looked up from germline, CDR1 is SGHTA and CDR2 is FQGNSA. This CDR3 region has 14 residues. Trimming took off 3 bases at V and 3 bases at J, with 11 bases between the two ends.

The gene calls are TRBV10-3 and TRBJ1-1; 7 nucleotides match TRBD1. CDR3 length equals 14 residues. Germline CDR1 ENHRY, CDR2 SYGVKD. Trimming cost V 2 bases and J 4 bases; bases outside gene matches: 4. CDR3 region: CAISEAGGTTEAFF. DNA of the CDR3: TGTGCCATCAGTGAGGCAGGGGGGACCACTGAAGCTTTCTTT.

The genes are TRBV28 and TRBJ1-5, with D possibly matching TRBD1 (6 bases). Germline CDR1 and CDR2: MDHEN and SYDVKM. V lost 5 bases to trimming and J lost 5 bases, with 16 bases between them. The CDR3 runs to 15 residues. CDR3 in amino acids: CASSRQGTLYQPQHF. For the CDR3, the DNA is TGTGCCAGCAGTAGGCAGGGGACGCTCTATCAGCCCCAGCATTTT. Full variable domain (outside the CDR3, taken from reference TRBV28 and TRBJ1-5): DVKVTQSSRYLVKRTGEKVFLECVQDMDHENMFWYRQDPGLGLRLIYFSYDVKMKEKGDIPEGYSVSREKKERFSLILESASTNQTSMYLCASSRQGTLYQPQHFGDGTRLSIL.

This chain connects TRBV5-4 to TRBJ2-7; D perhaps matches TRBD2 (6 bases). The CDR3 has 14 residues. The V gene lost 4 bases and the J gene lost 2 bases, with 13 bases spanning the gap. Germline V lookup: CDR1 SGHNT, CDR2 YYREEE (reference sequence). In DNA form, the CDR3 reads TGTGCCAGCAGCCCCACGGGACTCACCTACGAGCAGTACTTC. Its protein is CASSPTGLTYEQYF.

This clone has a handful of counts. The V and J genes are TRBV5-4 and TRBJ1-6, with 10 positions matching TRBD1. With V trimmed by 2 bases and J by 9 bases, 5 bases remained unmatched. The germline CDR1 and CDR2 sequences are SGHNT and YYREEE (reference sequence). The CDR3 is made up of 15 amino acids. Here the CDR3 DNA reads TGTGCCAGCAGCTTAGACCGGGACAGGGGTTCACCCCTCCACTTT. Translated, it gives CASSLDRDRGSPLHF.

The chain carries TRBV3-1 (or the pseudogene TRBV3-2) and TRBJ1-2; D remains unclear. In germline, CDR1 is LGHDT, CDR2 YNNKEL (reference sequence). Deletions cut 0 bases from V and 2 bases from J, with 7 bases between. The CDR3 loop spans 14 amino acids. CDR3 loop: CASSQDGANYGYTF. The CDR3 DNA follows: TGTGCCAGCAGCCAAGATGGAGCGAACTATGGCTACACCTTC.

V usage is TRBV5-1 and J usage is TRBJ1-2; TRBD1 aligns across 7 bases. Germline loops: CDR1 SGHRS, CDR2 YFSETQ. The CDR3 has 16 amino acids. With 4 bases clipped from V and 4 bases from J, the junction kept 13 bases outside the gene matches. CDR3 in amino acids: CASSTRTGLFPYGYTF. CDR3 nucleotide sequence: TGCGCCAGCAGCACCCGGACAGGTCTATTCCCCTATGGCTACACCTTC.

This clone was counted only a few times. The J gene is TRBJ1-5, the V gene TRBV7-2; no reliable D call. The CDR3 totals 14 residues. The germline V and J ends were trimmed by 7 bases and 2 bases, with 12 bases remaining between them. Germline V lookup: CDR1 SGHTA, CDR2 FQGNSA. CDR3 sequence (DNA): TGTGCCAGCACGCGGCCCCCGGGCAATCAGCCCCAGCATTTT. It is translated as CASTRPPGNQPQHF.

On this clone itself: The DNA is omitted, as the CDR3 cannot be located on it reliably, and the CDR3 follows TCRdb's listing. The chain is built from TRBV25-1 and TRBJ1-5; the table's D call TRBD1 went unverified against the DNA. Germline CDR1 MGHDK, CDR2 SYGVNS. The CDR3 comprises 14 residues, both ends counted. The CDR3 reads CASSSGQGDQPQHF.

This chain uses TRBV27 with TRBJ1-2; 9 bases map to TRBD1. The CDR3 is 15 amino acids. CDR1 MNHEY and CDR2 SMNVEV come from the germline V gene (reference sequence). The ends lost 3 bases at V and 3 bases at J; junction bases unmatched: 5. The CDR3 bases are TGTGCCAGCAGTTTTCGGAGGGACAGGGACTATGGCTACACCTTC. Its protein is CASSFRRDRDYGYTF.

The chain uses TRBV4-1 and TRBJ2-1, with 9 bases fitting TRBD2. The ends lost 4 bases at V and 7 bases at J; junction bases unmatched: 8. Germline lookup yields CDR1 MGHRA and CDR2 YSYEKL. There are 15 residues in the CDR3. The CDR3 DNA reads TGCGCCAGCAGCCTGGTAGCGGGAGAAAGGAATGAGCAGTTCTTC. Translated: CASSLVAGERNEQFF.

J is TRBJ2-7 and V is TRBV7-2; 7 bases are a match to TRBD2. The germline gives CDR1 SGHTA, CDR2 FQGNSA. V lost 0 bases and J lost 0; bases outside the gene matches: 5. The CDR3 is made up of 16 amino acids. The chain's CDR3 is CASSLAGGGSSYEQYF. In DNA form, the CDR3 reads TGTGCCAGCAGCTTAGCCGGCGGGGGTTCCTCCTACGAGCAGTACTTC. The full variable domain, in which reference TRBV7-2 and TRBJ2-7 provide the parts outside the CDR3, is GAGVSQSPSNKVTEKGKDVELRCDPISGHTALYWYRQSLGQGLEFLIYFQGNSAPDKSGLPSDRFSAERTGGSVSTLTIQRTQQEDSAVYLCASSLAGGGSSYEQYFGPGTRLTVT.

This chain uses TRBV2 with TRBJ1-2; D is unresolved. CDR1 and CDR2 (germline): SNHLY, FYNNEI. The length of the CDR3 is 14 residues. V lost 2 bases to trimming and J lost 6 bases, with 13 bases between them. Here the CDR3 DNA reads TGTGCCAGCAGTGAATGGGTAGGGAGGGATGGCTACACCTTC. Protein: CASSEWVGRDGYTF.

The chain has TRBV19 and TRBJ2-3; D is unclear. Trimming left V 1 base short and J 0 bases short, with 8 bases between. CDR3 length: 15 amino acids. Per the germline V gene, CDR1 is LNHDA and CDR2 is SQIVND (reference sequence). The CDR3 sequence is CASSIVAGSTDTQYF. The DNA of the CDR3 is TGTGCCAGTAGTATAGTAGCCGGAAGCACAGATACGCAGTATTTT.

The sample holds one count of this clone. The V and J genes are TRBV3-1 (or the pseudogene TRBV3-2) and TRBJ2-7; 10 positions match TRBD2. J was trimmed by 3 bases and V by 8 bases; bases with no gene match: 7. In germline, CDR1 is LGHDT, CDR2 YNNKEL (reference sequence). The length of the CDR3 is 14 residues. CDR3: CASALAGTDYEQYF. DNA for the CDR3: TGTGCCAGCGCACTAGCGGGAACCGACTACGAGCAGTACTTC.

The genes are TRBV18 and TRBJ2-7; 9 bases are shared with TRBD1. The CDR3 is made up of 13 amino acids. The V and J ends lost 6 bases and 8 bases, in that order; junction bases with no gene match: 8. CDR1 and CDR2 from the germline V gene are KGHSH and LQKENI. The CDR3: CASSDRGSEKQYF. In nucleotides, the CDR3 is TGTGCCAGCTCGGACAGGGGTTCGGAAAAGCAGTACTTC.